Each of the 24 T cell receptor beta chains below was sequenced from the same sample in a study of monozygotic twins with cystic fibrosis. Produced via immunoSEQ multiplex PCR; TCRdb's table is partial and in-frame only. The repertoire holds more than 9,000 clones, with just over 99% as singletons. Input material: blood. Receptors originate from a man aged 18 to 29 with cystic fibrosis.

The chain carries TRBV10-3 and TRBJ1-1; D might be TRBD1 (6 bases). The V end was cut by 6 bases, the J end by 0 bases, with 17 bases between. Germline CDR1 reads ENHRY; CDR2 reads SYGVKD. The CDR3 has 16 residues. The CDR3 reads CAIRETGPNLNTEAFF. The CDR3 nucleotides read TGTGCCATCAGGGAAACAGGGCCAAATTTGAACACTGAAGCTTTCTTT.

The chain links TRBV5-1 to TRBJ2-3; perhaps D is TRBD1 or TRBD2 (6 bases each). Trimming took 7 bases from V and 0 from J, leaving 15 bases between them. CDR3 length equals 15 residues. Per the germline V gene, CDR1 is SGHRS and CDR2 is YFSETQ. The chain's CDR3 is CASSLRGVSTDTQYF. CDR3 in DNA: TGCGCCAGCTCCCTTAGGGGGGTTAGCACAGATACGCAGTATTTT.

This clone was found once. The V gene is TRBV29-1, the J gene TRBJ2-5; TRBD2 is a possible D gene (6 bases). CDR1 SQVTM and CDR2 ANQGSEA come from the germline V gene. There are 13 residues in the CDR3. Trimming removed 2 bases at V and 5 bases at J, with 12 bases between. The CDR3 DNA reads TGCAGCGTTGAACACGTCGGAGGGGAGACCCAGTACTTC. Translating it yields CSVEHVGGETQYF.

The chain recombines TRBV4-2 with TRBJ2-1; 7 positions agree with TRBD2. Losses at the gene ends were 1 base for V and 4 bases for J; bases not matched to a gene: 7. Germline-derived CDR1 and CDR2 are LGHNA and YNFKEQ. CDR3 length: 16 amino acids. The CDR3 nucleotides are TGTGCCAGCAGCCAAGCTAGCGGAGCCTTGTACAATGAGCAGTTCTTC. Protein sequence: CASSQASGALYNEQFF.

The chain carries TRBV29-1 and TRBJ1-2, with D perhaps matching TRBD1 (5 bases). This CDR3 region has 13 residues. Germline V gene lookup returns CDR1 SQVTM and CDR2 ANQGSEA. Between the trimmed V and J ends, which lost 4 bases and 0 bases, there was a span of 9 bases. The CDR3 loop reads CSVGDGANYGYTF. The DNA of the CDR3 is TGCAGCGTTGGGGACGGTGCTAACTATGGCTACACCTTC. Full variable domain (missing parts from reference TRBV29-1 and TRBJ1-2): SAVISQKPSRDICQRGTSLTIQCQVDSQVTMMFWYRQQPGQSLTLIATANQGSEATYESGFVIDKFPISRPNLTFSTLTVSNMSPEDSSIYLCSVGDGANYGYTFGSGTRLTVV.

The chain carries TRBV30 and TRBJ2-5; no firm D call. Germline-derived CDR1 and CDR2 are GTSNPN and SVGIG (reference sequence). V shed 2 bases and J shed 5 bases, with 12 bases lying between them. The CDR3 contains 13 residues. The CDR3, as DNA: TGTGCCTGGAGTCCCGCGAGGATGGAGACCCAGTACTTC. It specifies CAWSPARMETQYF.

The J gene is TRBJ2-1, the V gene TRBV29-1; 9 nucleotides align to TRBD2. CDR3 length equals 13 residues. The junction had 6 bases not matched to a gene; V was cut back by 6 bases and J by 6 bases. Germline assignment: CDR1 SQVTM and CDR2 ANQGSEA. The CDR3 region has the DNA TGCAGCGTCCGGACTAGCGCCTTCAATGAGCAGTTCTTC. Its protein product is CSVRTSAFNEQFF.

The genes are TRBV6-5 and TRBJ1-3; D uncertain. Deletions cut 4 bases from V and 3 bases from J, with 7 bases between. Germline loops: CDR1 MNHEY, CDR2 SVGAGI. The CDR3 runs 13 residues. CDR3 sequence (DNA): TGTGCCAGCAGTTTGATTCTTGGAAACACCATATATTTT. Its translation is CASSLILGNTIYF.

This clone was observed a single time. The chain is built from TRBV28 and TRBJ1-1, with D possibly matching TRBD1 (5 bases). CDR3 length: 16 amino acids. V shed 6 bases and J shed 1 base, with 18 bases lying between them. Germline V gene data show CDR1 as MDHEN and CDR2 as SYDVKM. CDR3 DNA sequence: TGTGCCAGCAGAATGACCCTGGGACGGCGGAACACTGAAGCTTTCTTT. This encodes CASRMTLGRRNTEAFF.

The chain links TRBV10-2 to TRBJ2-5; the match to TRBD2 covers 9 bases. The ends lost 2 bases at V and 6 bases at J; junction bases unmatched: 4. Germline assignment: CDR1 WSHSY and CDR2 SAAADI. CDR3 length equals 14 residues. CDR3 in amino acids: CASSEAGGDQTQYF. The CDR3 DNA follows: TGCGCCAGCAGTGAGGCGGGGGGGGACCAGACCCAGTACTTC.

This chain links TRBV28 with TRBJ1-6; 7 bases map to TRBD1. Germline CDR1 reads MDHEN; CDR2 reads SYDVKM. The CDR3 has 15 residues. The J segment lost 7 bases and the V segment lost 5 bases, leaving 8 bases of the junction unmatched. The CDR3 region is CASSPVTGYNSPLHF. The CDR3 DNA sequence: TGTGCCAGCAGTCCCGTGACAGGGTACAATTCACCCCTCCACTTT.

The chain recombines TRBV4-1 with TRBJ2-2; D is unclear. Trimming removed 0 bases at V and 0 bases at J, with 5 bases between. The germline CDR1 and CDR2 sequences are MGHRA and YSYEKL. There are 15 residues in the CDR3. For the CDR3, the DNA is TGCGCCAGCAGCCAAGATGGTCCGAACACCGGGGAGCTGTTTTTT. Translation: CASSQDGPNTGELFF.

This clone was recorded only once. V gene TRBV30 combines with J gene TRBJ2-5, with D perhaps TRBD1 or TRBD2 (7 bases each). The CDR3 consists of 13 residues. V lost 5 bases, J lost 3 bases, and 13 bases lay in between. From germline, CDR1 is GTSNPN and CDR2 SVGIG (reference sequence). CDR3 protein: CAWARGREETQYF. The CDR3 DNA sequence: TGTGCCTGGGCCAGGGGGAGGGAAGAGACCCAGTACTTC.

In DNA form, the CDR3 reads TGTGCCAGCAGCTATCATGGCACCGGGGAGCTGTTTTTT. This sequence encodes CASSYHGTGELFF. The chain couples TRBV27 to TRBJ2-2; D call uncertain. Trimming left V 6 bases short and J 4 bases short, with 9 bases between. The germline V gene encodes CDR1 MNHEY and CDR2 SMNVEV (reference sequence). This CDR3 has 13 residues.

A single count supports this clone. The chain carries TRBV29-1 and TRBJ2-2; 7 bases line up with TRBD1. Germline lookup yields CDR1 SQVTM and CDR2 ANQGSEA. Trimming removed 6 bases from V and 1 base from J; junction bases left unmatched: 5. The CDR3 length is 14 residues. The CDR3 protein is CSVPGQLNTGELFF. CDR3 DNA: TGCAGCGTCCCGGGACAGCTGAACACCGGGGAGCTGTTTTTT.

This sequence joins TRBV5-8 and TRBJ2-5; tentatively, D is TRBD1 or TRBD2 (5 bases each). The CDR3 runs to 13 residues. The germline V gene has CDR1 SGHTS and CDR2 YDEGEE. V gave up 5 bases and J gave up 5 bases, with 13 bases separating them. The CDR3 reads CASRKVGVETQYF. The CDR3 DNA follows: TGTGCCAGCAGAAAAGTGGGGGTGGAGACCCAGTACTTC.

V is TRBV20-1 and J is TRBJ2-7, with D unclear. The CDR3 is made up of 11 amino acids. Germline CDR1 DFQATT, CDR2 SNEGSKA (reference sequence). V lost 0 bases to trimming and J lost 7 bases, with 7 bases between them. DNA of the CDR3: TGCAGTGCTAGAGATGGTCCAGAGCAGTACTTC. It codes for CSARDGPEQYF.

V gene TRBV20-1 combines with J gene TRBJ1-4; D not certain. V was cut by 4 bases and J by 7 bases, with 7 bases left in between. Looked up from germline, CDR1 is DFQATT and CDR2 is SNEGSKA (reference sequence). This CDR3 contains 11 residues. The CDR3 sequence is CSATPGEKLFF. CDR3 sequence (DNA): TGCAGTGCTACCCCGGGTGAAAAACTGTTTTTT.

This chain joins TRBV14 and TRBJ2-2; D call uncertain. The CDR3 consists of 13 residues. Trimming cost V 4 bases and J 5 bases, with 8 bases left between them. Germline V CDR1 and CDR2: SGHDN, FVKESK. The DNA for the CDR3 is TGTGCCAGCAGCCCTAGGGTAACCGGGGAGCTGTTTTTT. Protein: CASSPRVTGELFF.

For the CDR3, the DNA is TGTGCCAGCAGCTTAACTCCGGACAGGGGAAACACTGAAGCTTTCTTT. Translating gives CASSLTPDRGNTEAFF. The chain combines TRBV11-2 with TRBJ1-1, with TRBD1 matching 9 bases. The CDR3 runs to 16 residues. The V segment lost 2 bases and the J segment 2 bases; nucleotides outside the gene matches: 6. Germline loops: CDR1 SGHAT, CDR2 FQNNGV.

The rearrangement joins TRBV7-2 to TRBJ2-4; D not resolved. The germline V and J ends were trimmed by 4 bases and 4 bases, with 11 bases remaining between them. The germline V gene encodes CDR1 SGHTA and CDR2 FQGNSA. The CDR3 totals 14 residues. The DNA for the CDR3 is TGTGCCAGCAGCTGGAATAGTGGGAAAAACATTCAGTACTTC. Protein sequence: CASSWNSGKNIQYF.

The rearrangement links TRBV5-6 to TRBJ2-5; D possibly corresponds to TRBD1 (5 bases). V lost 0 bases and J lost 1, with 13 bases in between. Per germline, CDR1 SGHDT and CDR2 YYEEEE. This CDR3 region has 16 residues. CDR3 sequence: CASSLVPDGAQETQYF. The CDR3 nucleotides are TGTGCCAGCAGCTTGGTTCCGGATGGGGCCCAAGAGACCCAGTACTTC.

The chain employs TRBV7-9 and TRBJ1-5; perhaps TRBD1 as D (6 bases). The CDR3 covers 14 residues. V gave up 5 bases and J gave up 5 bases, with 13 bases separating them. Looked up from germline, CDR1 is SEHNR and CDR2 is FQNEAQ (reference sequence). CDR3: CASSQLAGDQPQHF. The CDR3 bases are TGTGCCAGCAGCCAATTAGCAGGGGATCAGCCCCAGCATTTT.

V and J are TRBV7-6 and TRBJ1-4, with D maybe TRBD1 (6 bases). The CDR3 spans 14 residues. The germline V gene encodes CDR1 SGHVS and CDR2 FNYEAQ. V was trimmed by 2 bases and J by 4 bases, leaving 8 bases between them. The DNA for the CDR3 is TGTGCCAGCAGCTTAAGGGGGGGTAATGAAAAACTGTTTTTT. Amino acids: CASSLRGGNEKLFF.